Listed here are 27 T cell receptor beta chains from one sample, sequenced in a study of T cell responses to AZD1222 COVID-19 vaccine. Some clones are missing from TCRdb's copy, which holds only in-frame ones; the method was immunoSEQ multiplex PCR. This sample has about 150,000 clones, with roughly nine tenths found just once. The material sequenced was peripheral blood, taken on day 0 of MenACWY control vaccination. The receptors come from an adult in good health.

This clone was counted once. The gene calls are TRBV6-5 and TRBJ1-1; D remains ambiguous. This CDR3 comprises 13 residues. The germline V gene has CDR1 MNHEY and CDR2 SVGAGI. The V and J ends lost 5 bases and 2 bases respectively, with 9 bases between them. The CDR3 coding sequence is TGTGCCAGCAGTCCAAGGGTCAACACTGAAGCTTTCTTT. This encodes CASSPRVNTEAFF.

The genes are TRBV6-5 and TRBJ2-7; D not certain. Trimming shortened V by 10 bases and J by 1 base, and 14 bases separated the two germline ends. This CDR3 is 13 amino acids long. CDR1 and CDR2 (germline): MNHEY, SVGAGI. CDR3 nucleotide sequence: TGTGCCACTATCTCCCCCAAGTCCTACGAGCAGTACTTC. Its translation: CATISPKSYEQYF.

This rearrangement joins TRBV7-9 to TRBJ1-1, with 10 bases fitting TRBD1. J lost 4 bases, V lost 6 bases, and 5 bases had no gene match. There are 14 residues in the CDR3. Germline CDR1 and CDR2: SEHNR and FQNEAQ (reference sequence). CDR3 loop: CASRPGQGSTEAFF. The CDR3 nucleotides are TGTGCCAGCAGACCGGGACAGGGGAGCACTGAAGCTTTCTTT.

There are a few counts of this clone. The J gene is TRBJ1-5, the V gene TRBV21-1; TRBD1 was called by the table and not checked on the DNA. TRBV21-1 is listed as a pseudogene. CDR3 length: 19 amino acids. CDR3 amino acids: CASSLPGTGVFHSNQPQHF. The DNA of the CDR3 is TGTGCCAGCAGCCTACCTGGGACAGGGGTTTTTCATAGCAATCAGCCCCAGCATTTT.

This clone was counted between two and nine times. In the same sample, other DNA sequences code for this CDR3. Here the CDR3 DNA reads TGCAGCGTTGGAGGGGGTAGCAATCAGCCCCAGCATTTT. Its translation: CSVGGGSNQPQHF. V gene TRBV29-1 combines with J gene TRBJ1-5; D is perhaps TRBD1 (6 bases). The CDR3 consists of 13 residues. From germline, CDR1 is SQVTM and CDR2 ANQGSEA. V was shortened by 4 bases and J by 0 bases, with 7 bases between the two germline ends.

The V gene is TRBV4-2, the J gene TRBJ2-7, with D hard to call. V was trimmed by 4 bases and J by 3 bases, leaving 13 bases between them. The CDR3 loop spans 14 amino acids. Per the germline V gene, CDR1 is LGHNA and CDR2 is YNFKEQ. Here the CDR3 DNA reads TGTGCCAGCAGCCGAGAGTTCAGCCACTACGAGCAGTACTTC. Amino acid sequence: CASSREFSHYEQYF.

The CDR3 loop reads CASSSPPAGGPDTQYF. CDR3 bases: TGTGCCAGCAGCTCCCCTCCAGCGGGGGGCCCGGATACGCAGTATTTT. J is TRBJ2-3 and V is TRBV11-3; 9 nucleotides align to TRBD2. Per germline, CDR1 SGHNT and CDR2 YENEEA. V gave up 4 bases and J gave up 6 bases; unmatched junction bases: 11. The CDR3 sequence is 16 residues long.

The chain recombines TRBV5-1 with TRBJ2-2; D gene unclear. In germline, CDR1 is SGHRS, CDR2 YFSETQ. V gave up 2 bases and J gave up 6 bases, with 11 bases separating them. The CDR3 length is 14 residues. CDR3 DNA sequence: TGCGCCAGCAGCTTCATCCCCCGAGCCGGGGAGCTGTTTTTT. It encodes CASSFIPRAGELFF.

The CDR3 is CASSYGRETEAFF. The CDR3 region has the DNA TGTGCCAGCAGTTACGGGCGGGAAACTGAAGCTTTCTTT. The chain joins TRBV28 to TRBJ1-1; D call uncertain. Between the trimmed V and J ends, which lost 4 bases and 5 bases, there was a span of 11 bases. The CDR3 extends over 13 amino acids. Germline-derived CDR1 and CDR2 are MDHEN and SYDVKM.

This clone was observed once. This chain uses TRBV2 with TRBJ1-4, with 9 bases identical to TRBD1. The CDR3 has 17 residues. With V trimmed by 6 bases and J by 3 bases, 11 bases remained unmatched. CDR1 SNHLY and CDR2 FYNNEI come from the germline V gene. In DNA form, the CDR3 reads TGTGCCAGCAGGAACAGGGGGCCGGGGAAGGCTAATGAAAAACTGTTTTTT. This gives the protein CASRNRGPGKANEKLFF.

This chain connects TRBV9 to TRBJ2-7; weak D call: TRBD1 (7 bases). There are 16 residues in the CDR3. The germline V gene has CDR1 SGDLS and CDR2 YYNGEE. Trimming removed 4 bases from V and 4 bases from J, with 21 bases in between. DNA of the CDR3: TGTGCCAGCAGCCCAAGGCACGTCAGGGGGGCGTACGAGCAGTACGTC. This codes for CASSPRHVRGAYEQYV.

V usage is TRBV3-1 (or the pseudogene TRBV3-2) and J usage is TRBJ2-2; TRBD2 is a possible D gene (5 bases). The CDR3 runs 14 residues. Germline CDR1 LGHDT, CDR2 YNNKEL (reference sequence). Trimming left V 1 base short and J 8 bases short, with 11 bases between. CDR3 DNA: TGTGCCAGCAGCCAAGTTCGGGGTTGGGGGGAGCTGTTTTTT. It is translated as CASSQVRGWGELFF.

The CDR3 loop is CASSLDQGMDTIYF. CDR3 nucleotide sequence: TGTGCCAGCAGCTTAGACCAGGGGATGGACACCATATATTTT. The rearrangement uses TRBV7-2 and TRBJ1-3; D possibly corresponds to TRBD1 (6 bases). The CDR3 spans 14 residues. V shed 1 base and J shed 8 bases, with 12 bases lying between them. Germline V gives CDR1 SGHTA, CDR2 FQGNSA.

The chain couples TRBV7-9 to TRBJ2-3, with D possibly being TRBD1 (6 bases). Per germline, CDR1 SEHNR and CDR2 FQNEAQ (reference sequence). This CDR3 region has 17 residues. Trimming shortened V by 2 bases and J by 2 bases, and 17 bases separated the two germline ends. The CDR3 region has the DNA TGTGCCAGCAGCTTAACAACGGGACAAGGGAACACAGATACGCAGTATTTT. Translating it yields CASSLTTGQGNTDTQYF.

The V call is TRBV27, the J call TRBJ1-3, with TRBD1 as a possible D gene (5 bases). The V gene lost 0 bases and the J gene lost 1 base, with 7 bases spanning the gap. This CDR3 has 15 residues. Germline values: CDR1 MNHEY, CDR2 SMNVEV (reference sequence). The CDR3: CASSLSWGSGNTIYF. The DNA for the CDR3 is TGTGCCAGCAGTTTATCTTGGGGGTCTGGAAACACCATATATTTT.

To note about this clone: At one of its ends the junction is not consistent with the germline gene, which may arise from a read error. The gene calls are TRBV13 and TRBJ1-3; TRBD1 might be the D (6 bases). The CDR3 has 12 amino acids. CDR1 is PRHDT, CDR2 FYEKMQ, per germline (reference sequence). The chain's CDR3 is CASSYSGADCNF. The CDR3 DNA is TGTGCCAGCAGTTATTCGGGGGCTGATTGCAATTTT.

The DNA for the CDR3 is TGCGCCAGCAGCGTCACGGTGAACAGGAATGAAAAACTGTTTTTT. Translating gives CASSVTVNRNEKLFF. The chain has TRBV5-1 and TRBJ1-4; weak D call: TRBD1 (5 bases). CDR1 and CDR2 from the germline V gene are SGHRS and YFSETQ. V was pared by 4 bases and J by 5 bases, with 15 bases between. The CDR3 covers 15 residues.

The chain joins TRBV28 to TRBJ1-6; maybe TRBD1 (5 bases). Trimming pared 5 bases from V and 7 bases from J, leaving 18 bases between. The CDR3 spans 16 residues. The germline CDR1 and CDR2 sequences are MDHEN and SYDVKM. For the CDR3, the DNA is TGTGCCAGCAGTCTCATCTCATGGGACGAGAATTCACCCCTCCACTTT. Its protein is CASSLISWDENSPLHF.

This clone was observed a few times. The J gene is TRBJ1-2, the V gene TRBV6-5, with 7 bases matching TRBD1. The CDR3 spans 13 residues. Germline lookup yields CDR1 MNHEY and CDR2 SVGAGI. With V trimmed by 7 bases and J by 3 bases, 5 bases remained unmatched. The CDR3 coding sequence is TGTGCCAGCACCCCGGGACAGTACTATGGCTACACCTTC. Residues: CASTPGQYYGYTF.

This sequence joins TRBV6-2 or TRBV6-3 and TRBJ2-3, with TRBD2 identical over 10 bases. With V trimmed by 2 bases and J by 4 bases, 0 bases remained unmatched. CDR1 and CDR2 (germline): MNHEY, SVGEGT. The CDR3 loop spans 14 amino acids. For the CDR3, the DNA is TGTGCCAGCAGTTACGGGACTAGCGCAGATACGCAGTATTTT. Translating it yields CASSYGTSADTQYF.

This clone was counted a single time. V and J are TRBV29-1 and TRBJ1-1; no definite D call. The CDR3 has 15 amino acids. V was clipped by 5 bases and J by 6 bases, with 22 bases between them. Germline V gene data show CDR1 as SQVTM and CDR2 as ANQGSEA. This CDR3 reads CSVPSLVSAKAEAFF. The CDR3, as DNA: TGCAGCGTTCCTTCCCTAGTCAGCGCGAAGGCTGAAGCTTTCTTT.

In DNA, the CDR3 is TGCGCCAGCATGGTATCAGGGGCAGGGCAAGAGACCCAGTACTTC. This translates into CASMVSGAGQETQYF. The J gene is TRBJ2-5, the V gene TRBV4-3; maybe TRBD1 (6 bases). This CDR3 is built from 15 residues. CDR1 and CDR2 from the germline V gene are LGHNA and YSLEER. V lost 7 bases and J 2 bases, leaving 17 bases between the germline ends.

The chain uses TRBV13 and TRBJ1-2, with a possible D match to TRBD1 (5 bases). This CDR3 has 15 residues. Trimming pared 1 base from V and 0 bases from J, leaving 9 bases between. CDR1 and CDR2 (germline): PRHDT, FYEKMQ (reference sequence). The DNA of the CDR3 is TGTGCCAGCAGCTTAGAGGGCAGGGCTAACTATGGCTACACCTTC. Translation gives CASSLEGRANYGYTF.

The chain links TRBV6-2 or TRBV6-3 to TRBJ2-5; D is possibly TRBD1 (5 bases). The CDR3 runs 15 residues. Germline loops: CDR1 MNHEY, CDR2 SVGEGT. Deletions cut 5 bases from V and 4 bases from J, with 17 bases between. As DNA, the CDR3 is TGTGCCAGCAGTCGCCGACAGACCACCCGAGAGACCCAGTACTTC. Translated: CASSRRQTTRETQYF.

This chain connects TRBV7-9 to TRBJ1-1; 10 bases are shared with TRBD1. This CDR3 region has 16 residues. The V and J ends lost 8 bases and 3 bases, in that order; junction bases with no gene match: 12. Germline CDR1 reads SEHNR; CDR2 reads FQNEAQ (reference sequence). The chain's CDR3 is CASSRDRGQGDTEAFF. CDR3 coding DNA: TGTGCCAGCTCCCGGGACAGGGGCCAGGGGGACACTGAAGCTTTCTTT.

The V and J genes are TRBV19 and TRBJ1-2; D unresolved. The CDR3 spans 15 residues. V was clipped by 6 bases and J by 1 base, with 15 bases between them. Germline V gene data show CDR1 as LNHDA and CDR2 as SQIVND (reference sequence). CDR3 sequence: CASRTPGLVNYGYTF. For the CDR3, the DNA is TGTGCCAGTAGAACTCCGGGATTGGTTAACTATGGCTACACCTTC.

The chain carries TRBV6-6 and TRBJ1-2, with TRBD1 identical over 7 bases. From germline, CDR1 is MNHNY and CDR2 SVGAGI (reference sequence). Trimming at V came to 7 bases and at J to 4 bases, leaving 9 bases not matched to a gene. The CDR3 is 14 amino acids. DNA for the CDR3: TGTGCCAGCACCCAAGGGGGCTTAAGCTATGGCTACACCTTC. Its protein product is CASTQGGLSYGYTF.